These T cell receptor beta chains were read from a single sample in a study of blood T cell repertoires in COVID-19. The repertoire was sequenced with immunoSEQ multiplex PCR; TCRdb's copy has only in-frame clones and lacks some. The sample includes approximately 76,000 clones, around 85% of them seen just once. Material: peripheral blood. These receptors originate from a woman of 80 years or more with active or convalescent COVID-19. CDR3s include the opening cysteine and the closing phenylalanine or tryptophan. D genes are given only for firm matches. Where a row states a size, it is once, few, many or the class of an expanded clone; other rows omit it.

clone size	D gene	V gene	J gene	CDR3 DNA	CDR3 protein
NA	TRBD1	TRBV29-1	TRBJ1-4	TGCAGCGTACAGTCGGACAGGGGTGACGGTGAAAAACTGTTTTTT	CSVQSDRGDGEKLFF
NA	NA	TRBV6-5	TRBJ2-2	TGTGCCAGCAGTCGACGGTGGGGCGACACCGGGGAGCTGTTTTTT	CASSRRWGDTGELFF
NA	NA	TRBV30	TRBJ1-3	TGTGCCTGGAGTGTAAGTCCAGACTCTGGAAACACCATATATTTT	CAWSVSPDSGNTIYF
NA	NA	TRBV4-3	TRBJ2-7	TGCGCCCATATACCGGGATATGCCGGGACTTTCGACGAGCAGTACTTC	CAHIPGYAGTFDEQYF
few	TRBD1	TRBV6-5	TRBJ1-3	TGTGCCAGCAGTTACTCGACAGGGGATGGAAACACCATATATTTT	CASSYSTGDGNTIYF
NA	NA	TRBV6-4	TRBJ1-5	TGTGCCAGCAGTGAAAGAGGGCACAATAGCAATCAGCCCCAGCATTTT	CASSERGHNSNQPQHF
NA	TRBD1	TRBV9	TRBJ1-3	TGTGCCAGCAGCGTGGACAGGCAACAATCCTCTGGAAACACCATATATTTT	CASSVDRQQSSGNTIYF
NA	NA	TRBV12-3/TRBV12-4	TRBJ1-2	TGTGCCAGCAGTTTAGAGGGGTATGGCTACACCTTC	CASSLEGYGYTF
NA	NA	TRBV6-5	TRBJ1-2	TGTGCCAGCAGTTACAGGAGGAACTATGGCTACACCTTC	CASSYRRNYGYTF
NA	TRBD1	TRBV27	TRBJ2-7	TGTGCCAGCAGGGGACAGGGGGTCGCCGAGCAGTACTTC	CASRGQGVAEQYF
NA	NA	TRBV7-2	TRBJ2-5	TGTGCCAGCAGCGTAAACCCCGGGGGCCAAGAGACCCAGTACTTC	CASSVNPGGQETQYF
few	NA	TRBV19	TRBJ1-4	TGTGCCAGTAGTATACGCGGGGATAATGAAAAACTGTTTTTT	CASSIRGDNEKLFF
NA	NA	TRBV10-3	TRBJ2-1	TGTGCCATCAGTGAGTTTGAGCACAATGAGCAGTTCTTC	CAISEFEHNEQFF
NA	TRBD1	TRBV5-1	TRBJ2-7	TGCGCCAGCAGCAAGCAGGGGGCGGGCGGCGACGAGCAGTACTTC	CASSKQGAGGDEQYF
NA	NA	TRBV5-1	TRBJ1-4	TGCGCCACTACGACAGGCCCACAAACTAATGAAAAACTGTTTTTT	CATTTGPQTNEKLFF
few	NA	TRBV7-9	TRBJ1-6	TGTGCCAGCAGCCCTACAGGGATTCCTAATTCACCCCTCCACTTT	CASSPTGIPNSPLHF
NA	NA	TRBV28	TRBJ1-1	TGTGCCGCCGTTACCCGAGGACAGAACACTGAAGCTTTCTTT	CAAVTRGQNTEAFF
few	TRBD2	TRBV12-5	TRBJ2-3	TGTGCTACCGCGGGGGGCACAGATACGCAGTATTTT	CATAGGTDTQYF
NA	TRBD2	TRBV4-3	TRBJ2-3	TGCGCCAGCAGCCAAGACTCTCTAGCGGGGATCACAGATACGCAGTATTTT	CASSQDSLAGITDTQYF
few	TRBD2	TRBV6-4	TRBJ2-3	TGTGCCAGCACCGCGGGTAGCGGGAGCCCCACAGATACGCAGTATTTT	CASTAGSGSPTDTQYF
once	NA	TRBV9	TRBJ2-1	TGTGCCAGCAGGGGCGCGCACTACAATGAGCAGTTCTTC	CASRGAHYNEQFF
NA	NA	TRBV27	TRBJ1-2	TGTGCCAGCAGTCTTAGTTCTTCCTATGGCTACACCTTC	CASSLSSSYGYTF
NA	NA	TRBV4-1	TRBJ1-5	TGCGCCAGCAGCCAAGATAGGGGTCAGCCCCAGCATTTT	CASSQDRGQPQHF
NA	NA	TRBV21-1	TRBJ2-3	TGTGCCAGCAGCAAGTTGGCGGGGGCGAACACAGATACGCAGTATTTT	CASSKLAGANTDTQYF
NA	TRBD1	TRBV18	TRBJ1-1	TGTGCCAGCTCACTATCTTTCGGCCAGGGGGCAGGAGACACTGAAGCTTTCTTT	CASSLSFGQGAGDTEAFF
NA	TRBD1	TRBV19	TRBJ2-2	TGTGCCAGTTTACGGCAGGGGGACACCGGGGAGCTGTTTTTT	CASLRQGDTGELFF
few	TRBD1	TRBV29-1	TRBJ1-2	TGCAGCGTCTACCGGACAGGGGGCGCCTCTAACTATGGCTACACCTTC	CSVYRTGGASNYGYTF
NA	NA	TRBV7-2	TRBJ2-1	TGTGCCAGCAGCTTAGACAGGGCTGAGCAGTTCTTC	CASSLDRAEQFF
NA	NA	TRBV7-9	TRBJ2-5	TGTGCCAGCAGCGCGGAGGGGGGGAGCGAGGAGACCCAGTACTTC	CASSAEGGSEETQYF
NA	TRBD1	TRBV5-1	TRBJ2-5	TGCGCCAGCAGCTTGGTCGGACAGGTTCTCGGGGAGACCCAGTACTTC	CASSLVGQVLGETQYF
NA	NA	TRBV7-2	TRBJ1-5	TGTGCCAGCACCCGGGACAACAATCAGCCCCAGCATTTT	CASTRDNNQPQHF
NA	NA	TRBV28	TRBJ2-3	TGTGCCAGCAGTCCCCAAACGGTCAGCACAGATACGCAGTATTTT	CASSPQTVSTDTQYF
NA	NA	TRBV12-3/TRBV12-4	TRBJ1-1	TGTGCCAGCAGTTTGAGAATGAACGAAGCTTTCTTT	CASSLRMNEAFF